This T cell receptor beta chain came from a study of cytomegalovirus exposure and HLA in healthy donors. Trimming removed 6 bases at V and 2 bases at J, with 14 bases between. Germline CDR1 reads MNHEY; CDR2 reads SVGAGI. The CDR3 spans 15 residues. The study ran its PCR with 60 Vbeta and 13 Jbeta primers. The repertoire was sequenced with immunoSEQ multiplex PCR; TCRdb's copy has only in-frame clones and lacks some. The sample includes 150,000 to 200,000 clones, just under 80% of them seen just once. With regard to this clone: Antigen unknown.

General study points: What a later analysis reportedly showed was that an Asian-associated ancestry cluster had fewer N-insertions than the roughly 700-donor mean. Later on, a genetic analysis was performed. It linked a missense variant in DCLRE1C with V- and J-gene trimming of TCR beta. In presence/absence analyses, roughly uniform sequencing depth across donors was assumed. It was shown in a later analysis that HLA-associated TCR beta chains were more clonally expanded than other, equally common chains.

The V call is TRBV6-5, the J call TRBJ1-3; the D gene is possibly TRBD1 (6 bases). The TCR originated in a woman in her 30s in good health and CMV-seropositive. The sample consisted of PBMCs. For the CDR3, the DNA is TGTGCCAGCAGACAGGGCCCCCTCCCTGGAAACACCATATATTTT. Amino acids: CASRQGPLPGNTIYF.